This note documents a single T cell receptor (beta chain) sequence. These data are taken from a study of blood T cell repertoires in COVID-19. About the study: The study drew acute and convalescent COVID-19 samples from the United States, Italy and Spain. Sources were T cells, B-cell-depleted T cells, or PBMCs; the material itself was cDNA or gDNA.

Trimming shortened V by 4 bases and J by 4 bases, and 10 bases separated the two germline ends. The germline gives CDR1 SEHNR, CDR2 FQNEAQ (reference sequence). There are 14 residues in the CDR3. This table comes from immunoSEQ multiplex PCR, and its TCRdb copy is limited to in-frame clones, with some not included. The sample yields about 200,000 clones, 90% seen once. The chain combines TRBV7-9 with TRBJ1-4; the D gene is possibly TRBD1 (6 bases). The source material was peripheral blood. This receptor was obtained from a man over 45 with acute or convalescent COVID-19. The CDR3 sequence is CASSSDSLNEKLFF. For the CDR3, the DNA is TGTGCCAGCAGCTCGGACAGCCTTAATGAAAAACTGTTTTTT.